A selection of T cell receptor beta chains follows, all from one sample in a study of blood T cell repertoires in COVID-19. Sequencing was performed with immunoSEQ multiplex PCR; in TCRdb, only in-frame clones are kept and a portion is missing. The profile covers under 110,000 clones, with roughly two thirds appearing a single time and about 0.85% taken by the ten largest. Sequenced: peripheral blood. The receptors were sampled from a human donor with acute or convalescent COVID-19. The donor label of this sample is uncertain. The CDR3 runs from the conserved cysteine through the conserved F or W. Fields, in order: V gene, J gene, D gene, clone size, CDR3 length, CDR3 DNA, CDR3 protein. The D gene is left open where the match is weak. Not every row has a clone size; where given, it reads once, few, many or a size class.

v_gene: TRBV13; j_gene: TRBJ1-4; d_gene: -; abundance: -; len: 16; CDR3nt: TGTGCCAGCAGCTATCGCGGAGCGACAGTGAGCGAAAAACTGTTTTTT; CDR3aa: CASSYRGATVSEKLFF
v_gene: TRBV3-1/TRBV3-2; j_gene: TRBJ2-7; d_gene: -; abundance: -; len: 17; CDR3nt: TGTGCCAGCAGCCAAGCTGCATGGGGGCTATCGACCTACGAGCAGTACTTC; CDR3aa: CASSQAAWGLSTYEQYF
v_gene: TRBV29-1; j_gene: TRBJ1-2; d_gene: TRBD1; abundance: few; len: 12; CDR3nt: TGCAGCGTCTCCGGGACAGGGTATGGCTACACCTTC; CDR3aa: CSVSGTGYGYTF
v_gene: TRBV10-3; j_gene: TRBJ1-2; d_gene: -; abundance: few; len: 15; CDR3nt: TGTGCCATCAGTGAGTCGAATCAGAATAACTATGGCTACACCTTC; CDR3aa: CAISESNQNNYGYTF
v_gene: TRBV2; j_gene: TRBJ1-1; d_gene: -; abundance: -; len: 13; CDR3nt: TGTGCCAGCAGTAGGACTCGGGACACTGAAGCTTTCTTT; CDR3aa: CASSRTRDTEAFF
v_gene: TRBV6-6; j_gene: TRBJ2-2; d_gene: TRBD2; abundance: -; len: 17; CDR3nt: TGTGCCAGCAGTCCCCTCAGCGGGGGTTCGAACACCGGGGAGCTGTTTTTT; CDR3aa: CASSPLSGGSNTGELFF
v_gene: TRBV29-1; j_gene: TRBJ2-5; d_gene: -; abundance: -; len: 12; CDR3nt: TGCAGCGCGCAGGGGCACCAAGAGACCCAGTACTTC; CDR3aa: CSAQGHQETQYF
v_gene: TRBV2; j_gene: TRBJ1-4; d_gene: -; abundance: -; len: 17; CDR3nt: TGTGCCAGCAGTGGGAGACCGGGGGGTGCGACTAATGAAAAACTGTTTTTT; CDR3aa: CASSGRPGGATNEKLFF
v_gene: TRBV5-5; j_gene: TRBJ2-5; d_gene: -; abundance: -; len: 13; CDR3nt: TGTGCCAGCAGCAACACGGAGGACGAGACCCAGTACTTC; CDR3aa: CASSNTEDETQYF
v_gene: TRBV11-2; j_gene: TRBJ2-1; d_gene: TRBD2; abundance: -; len: 16; CDR3nt: TGTGCCAGCAGCGGAGAGACTAGCGGGGCCGACAATGAGCAGTTCTTC; CDR3aa: CASSGETSGADNEQFF
v_gene: TRBV5-5; j_gene: TRBJ1-5; d_gene: -; abundance: -; len: 16; CDR3nt: TGTGCCAGCAGCTTGGGAGGGCTCCTGGGGAATCAGCCCCAGCATTTT; CDR3aa: CASSLGGLLGNQPQHF
v_gene: TRBV4-2; j_gene: TRBJ1-6; d_gene: -; abundance: -; len: 15; CDR3nt: TGTGCCAGCAGCCAAGATAGACAGGCTAATTCACCCCTCCACTTT; CDR3aa: CASSQDRQANSPLHF
v_gene: TRBV19; j_gene: TRBJ1-2; d_gene: -; abundance: -; len: 14; CDR3nt: TGTGCCAGTAGTATACTGGGGCAGGCCTATGGCTACACCTTC; CDR3aa: CASSILGQAYGYTF
v_gene: TRBV11-2; j_gene: TRBJ2-7; d_gene: -; abundance: -; len: 13; CDR3nt: TGTGCCAGCAGCTTAGGGTCCGGGTACGAGCAGTACTTC; CDR3aa: CASSLGSGYEQYF
v_gene: TRBV19; j_gene: TRBJ1-2; d_gene: TRBD1; abundance: -; len: 15; CDR3nt: TGTGCCAGTAGTGCTCCGGGACAGGGGGCCTATGGCTACACCTTC; CDR3aa: CASSAPGQGAYGYTF
v_gene: TRBV7-2; j_gene: TRBJ2-7; d_gene: -; abundance: few; len: 15; CDR3nt: TGTGCCAGCAGCCTCTCCCCTTGGAGCTCCTACGAGCAGTACTTC; CDR3aa: CASSLSPWSSYEQYF
v_gene: TRBV10-3; j_gene: TRBJ2-3; d_gene: -; abundance: -; len: 14; CDR3nt: TGTGCCATCAGTGAGTCATCAGGGCCAGATACGCAGTATTTT; CDR3aa: CAISESSGPDTQYF
v_gene: TRBV2; j_gene: TRBJ2-3; d_gene: TRBD2; abundance: -; len: 16; CDR3nt: TGTGCCCGGAGCGCGGGGGGTCCCTCGGGCACAGATACGCAGTATTTT; CDR3aa: CARSAGGPSGTDTQYF
v_gene: TRBV18; j_gene: TRBJ1-2; d_gene: -; abundance: -; len: 13; CDR3nt: TGTGCCAGCTCACCGACAACTAACTATGGCTACACCTTC; CDR3aa: CASSPTTNYGYTF
v_gene: TRBV27; j_gene: TRBJ1-4; d_gene: -; abundance: -; len: 14; CDR3nt: TGTGCCAGCAGTACAGGGCAGTGGGGTGAAAAACTGTTTTTT; CDR3aa: CASSTGQWGEKLFF
v_gene: TRBV5-8; j_gene: TRBJ2-7; d_gene: -; abundance: -; len: 15; CDR3nt: TGTGCCAGCAGCCTTCCTCAGGGGATGTCCTACGAGCAGTACTTC; CDR3aa: CASSLPQGMSYEQYF
v_gene: TRBV7-8; j_gene: TRBJ1-4; d_gene: TRBD1; abundance: -; len: 16; CDR3nt: TGTGCCAGCAGCTTAACCACAGGGGGAGGGCGAGAAAAACTGTTTTTT; CDR3aa: CASSLTTGGGREKLFF
v_gene: TRBV4-1; j_gene: TRBJ1-4; d_gene: TRBD1; abundance: -; len: 17; CDR3nt: TGCGCCAGCAGCCAGACCCATTACGACAGGGCCCATGAAAAACTGTTTTTT; CDR3aa: CASSQTHYDRAHEKLFF
v_gene: TRBV5-8; j_gene: TRBJ1-2; d_gene: -; abundance: -; len: 13; CDR3nt: TGTGCCAGCAGCCCGTTTTCGGGCTATGGCTACACCTTC; CDR3aa: CASSPFSGYGYTF
v_gene: TRBV30; j_gene: TRBJ2-2; d_gene: -; abundance: once; len: 14; CDR3nt: TGTGCCTGGAGCGGACAAGCGAACACCGGGGAGCTGTTTTTT; CDR3aa: CAWSGQANTGELFF
v_gene: TRBV18; j_gene: TRBJ1-2; d_gene: TRBD1; abundance: -; len: 15; CDR3nt: TGTGCCAGCTCAGATACAGGGGGCAGGACCTATGGCTACACCTTC; CDR3aa: CASSDTGGRTYGYTF
v_gene: TRBV30; j_gene: TRBJ1-6; d_gene: -; abundance: -; len: 15; CDR3nt: TGTGCCTGGAGCGCCGGCGGGAATGGCGATTCACCCCTCCACTTT; CDR3aa: CAWSAGGNGDSPLHF
v_gene: TRBV4-1; j_gene: TRBJ2-5; d_gene: TRBD2; abundance: -; len: 17; CDR3nt: TGCGCCAGCAGCCTGGGACTAGCGGGGGGGCCCGGGGAGACCCAGTACTTC; CDR3aa: CASSLGLAGGPGETQYF
v_gene: TRBV5-1; j_gene: TRBJ2-2; d_gene: -; abundance: -; len: 15; CDR3nt: TGCGCCAGCAGCTTTTTTCCTACGAACACCGGGGAGCTGTTTTTT; CDR3aa: CASSFFPTNTGELFF
v_gene: TRBV5-1; j_gene: TRBJ2-2; d_gene: TRBD2; abundance: -; len: 14; CDR3nt: TGCGCCAGCAGCTCTAGCGGGGTATCCGGGGAGCTGTTTTTT; CDR3aa: CASSSSGVSGELFF
v_gene: TRBV7-2; j_gene: TRBJ1-1; d_gene: TRBD1; abundance: -; len: 14; CDR3nt: TGTGCCAGCAGACTCGGGACAGTTAACACTGAAGCTTTCTTT; CDR3aa: CASRLGTVNTEAFF
v_gene: TRBV12-3/TRBV12-4; j_gene: TRBJ2-3; d_gene: -; abundance: once; len: 13; CDR3nt: TGTGCCAGCAGTTTGAGTAGCACAGATACGCAGTATTTT; CDR3aa: CASSLSSTDTQYF
v_gene: TRBV4-1; j_gene: TRBJ2-2; d_gene: -; abundance: -; len: 14; CDR3nt: TGCGCCAGCAGCCCCTGGTGGAGTGCCGGGGAGCTGTTTTTT; CDR3aa: CASSPWWSAGELFF
v_gene: TRBV18; j_gene: TRBJ1-1; d_gene: -; abundance: -; len: 15; CDR3nt: TGTGCCAGTTCCCGGGGAGGGGAGGGAAGCACTGAAGCTTTCTTT; CDR3aa: CASSRGGEGSTEAFF
v_gene: TRBV23-1; j_gene: TRBJ1-4; d_gene: -; abundance: once; len: 17; CDR3nt: TGCGCCAGCAGTCGATCTGGACAAAACAGGGTAAGGGAAAAACTGTTTTTT; CDR3aa: CASSRSGQNRVREKLFF
v_gene: TRBV4-1; j_gene: TRBJ2-3; d_gene: TRBD2; abundance: few; len: 19; CDR3nt: TGCGCCAGCAGCCAAGAACCAACGGGCCTAGCGGGGAGCACAGATACGCAGTATTTT; CDR3aa: CASSQEPTGLAGSTDTQYF
v_gene: TRBV6-5; j_gene: TRBJ1-1; d_gene: -; abundance: -; len: 16; CDR3nt: TGTGCCAGCAGTTCCCCCGCTCCGACAGCTTTCACTGAAGCTTTCTTT; CDR3aa: CASSSPAPTAFTEAFF
v_gene: TRBV5-4; j_gene: TRBJ2-5; d_gene: -; abundance: -; len: 16; CDR3nt: TGTGCCAGCAGCTTGGCCATCGAGGGGGGGCTAGAGACCCAGTACTTC; CDR3aa: CASSLAIEGGLETQYF